Sequencing of this T cell receptor (beta chain) was carried out in a study of blood T cell repertoires in COVID-19. The wider study: Spain, Italy and the United States supplied samples that represented acute and convalescent COVID-19. Sources were T cells, B-cell-depleted T cells, or PBMCs; the material itself was cDNA or gDNA.

There are 14 residues in the CDR3. Trimming shortened V by 7 bases and J by 8 bases, and 17 bases separated the two germline ends. Looked up from germline, CDR1 is LGHNT and CDR2 is FRNRAP. In the authors' workflow: Using reference gene primer amplification, nucleated cell counts were estimated. Sequencing used immunoSEQ multiplex PCR; TCRdb keeps in-frame clones, though not all of them. V, J and clone size reflect that table, while D and trimming were determined from the DNA. The sample records about 190,000 clones, roughly 80% being singletons. This sequence originates from a woman aged 45-59 years with acute or convalescent COVID-19. Sequencing was done on a sample of peripheral blood. The chain uses TRBV12-5 and TRBJ1-4, with D possibly TRBD1 on 5 matching bases. The CDR3, as DNA: TGTGCTAGTGCCTCCGCCAGGGTGGACGAAAAACTGTTTTTT. Translation: CASASARVDEKLFF.